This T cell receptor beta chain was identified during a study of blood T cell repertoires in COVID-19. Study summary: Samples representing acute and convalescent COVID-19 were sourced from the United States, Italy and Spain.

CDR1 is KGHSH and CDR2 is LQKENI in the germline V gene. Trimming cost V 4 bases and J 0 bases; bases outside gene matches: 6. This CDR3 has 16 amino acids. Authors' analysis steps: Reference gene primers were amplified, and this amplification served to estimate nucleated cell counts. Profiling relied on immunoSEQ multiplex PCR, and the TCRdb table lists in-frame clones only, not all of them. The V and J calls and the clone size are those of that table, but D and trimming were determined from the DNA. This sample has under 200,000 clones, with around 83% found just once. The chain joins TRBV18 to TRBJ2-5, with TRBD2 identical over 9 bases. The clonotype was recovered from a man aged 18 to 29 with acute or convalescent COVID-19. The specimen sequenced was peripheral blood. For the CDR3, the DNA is TGTGCCAGCTCACTCACTAGCGGGCTGTACCAAGAGACCCAGTACTTC. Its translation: CASSLTSGLYQETQYF.